The 16 T cell receptor beta chains below all came from one sample that was sequenced in a study of ipilimumab plus nivolumab after autologous stem cell transplantation (dated by TCRdb to the early 2020s). Library creation used the immunoSEQ multiplex PCR assay. TCRdb stores this immuneACCESS table with in-frame sequences only. Part of the clones is absent; in the studies checked, under half of the shortfall reflects unresolved V genes, and no reason is known for the rest. The sample yields 15,000 to 20,000 clones; approximately 79% were counted once. The top ten clones comprise 35% to 45% of the sample. The source was PBMCs, collected in a trial of ipilimumab plus nivolumab as post-transplant consolidation. These receptors were taken from a male donor with diffuse large B-cell lymphoma.

The DNA for the CDR3 is TGTGCCAGTAGCCTCCAGGGGGGTCGGTACAATGAGCAGTTCTTC. Amino acids: CASSLQGGRYNEQFF. This rearrangement joins TRBV19 to TRBJ2-1; maybe TRBD1 (7 bases). The CDR3 sequence is 15 residues long. Germline V gene lookup returns CDR1 LNHDA and CDR2 SQIVND (reference sequence). Deletions cut 6 bases from V and 4 bases from J, with 16 bases between.

This chain uses TRBV10-2 with TRBJ1-5; tentative D call: TRBD1 (5 bases). Germline CDR1 WSHSY, CDR2 SAAADI. This CDR3 comprises 15 residues. The V gene lost 2 bases and the J gene lost 3 bases, with 11 bases spanning the gap. For the CDR3, the DNA is TGCGCCAGCAGTGAGCTTCAGGGAGACAATCAGCCCCAGCATTTT. This gives the protein CASSELQGDNQPQHF.

In this sample, this clone turned up a few times. The gene calls are TRBV2 and TRBJ2-4, with D tentatively TRBD1 (5 bases). Germline V gene sequence: CDR1 SNHLY, CDR2 FYNNEI. V was pared by 4 bases and J by 3 bases, with 13 bases between. The CDR3 is 15 amino acids. DNA of the CDR3: TGTGCCAGCAGTGTATTAGGGGATGACAAAAACATTCAGTACTTC. This sequence encodes CASSVLGDDKNIQYF.

V and J are TRBV7-8 and TRBJ1-1; a possible D gene is TRBD1 (6 bases). Trimming took 5 bases from V and 5 from J, leaving 21 bases between them. The CDR3 sequence is 16 residues long. Germline values: CDR1 SGHVS, CDR2 FQNEAQ. The chain's CDR3 is CASSLGPGARRTEAFF. CDR3 nucleotides: TGTGCCAGCAGCCTGGGGCCAGGGGCCCGTAGGACTGAAGCTTTCTTT.

As regards this clone: The junction departs from germline at one end; a sequencing error may be responsible. The CDR3 nucleotides read TGTGCCAGCAGCTTAGGCCCCGGGGACCGGAAAGACTTC. Its protein is CASSLGPGDRKDF. This sequence joins TRBV7-3 and TRBJ2-4; D is possibly TRBD1 or TRBD2 (5 bases each). This CDR3 has 13 amino acids. Germline CDR1 is SGHTA and CDR2 is FQGTGA.

V gene TRBV6-7 combines with J gene TRBJ1-4, with 7 nucleotides matching TRBD1. TRBV6-7 qualifies as an ORF whose function is uncertain. The length of the CDR3 is 14 residues. Losses at the gene ends were 8 bases for V and 6 bases for J; bases not matched to a gene: 9. The CDR3 region is CASYTQGIHEKLFF. The CDR3 DNA is TGTGCCAGCTACACACAGGGGATTCATGAAAAACTGTTTTTT.

This clone is a singleton in its sample. The chain recombines TRBV25-1 with TRBJ1-1, with TRBD1 identical over 7 bases. The CDR3 sequence is 14 residues long. Germline-derived CDR1 and CDR2 are MGHDK and SYGVNS. Losses at the gene ends were 3 bases for V and 6 bases for J; bases not matched to a gene: 7. In nucleotides, the CDR3 is TGTGCCAGCAGTGACCGACAGGGCTGGGCTGAAGCTTTCTTT. It translates to CASSDRQGWAEAFF.

This rearrangement joins TRBV18 to TRBJ2-1; TRBD2 is a possible D gene (6 bases). Germline V gene data show CDR1 as KGHSH and CDR2 as LQKENI. The V and J ends lost 0 bases and 3 bases respectively, with 15 bases between them. The CDR3 covers 17 residues. The CDR3 loop is CASSPPRGDPFYNEQFF. For the CDR3, the DNA is TGTGCCAGCTCACCACCCCGCGGGGACCCTTTCTACAATGAGCAGTTCTTC.

The rearrangement joins TRBV19 to TRBJ1-2; D is perhaps TRBD1 (5 bases). Germline-derived CDR1 and CDR2 are LNHDA and SQIVND (reference sequence). This CDR3 is 17 amino acids long. Trimming removed 5 bases from V and 4 bases from J, with 23 bases in between. CDR3 DNA: TGTGCCAGTAGTTCCCGAACACAGACAGCCGACTTCTATGGCTACACCTTC. The encoded protein is CASSSRTQTADFYGYTF.

This chain joins TRBV5-4 and TRBJ2-5; either TRBD1 or TRBD2 may fit D (5 bases each). This CDR3 has 14 residues. V was shortened by 1 base and J by 8 bases, with 15 bases between the two germline ends. In germline, CDR1 is SGHNT, CDR2 YYREEE (reference sequence). CDR3 residues: CASSLIDRGDTQYF. The CDR3 DNA reads TGTGCCAGCAGCTTGATAGACCGAGGGGATACCCAGTACTTC.

V is TRBV28 and J is TRBJ2-7; 12 bases fit TRBD1. This CDR3 is built from 15 residues. Germline trimming cut 4 bases from V and 5 bases from J; bases unmatched to any gene: 6. The V gene's germline CDR1 is MDHEN and CDR2 SYDVKM. In DNA form, the CDR3 reads TGTGCCAGCAGTTCACCGGGACAGGGGGCTAACGAGCAGTACTTC. Its protein product is CASSSPGQGANEQYF.

This sequence joins TRBV29-1 and TRBJ2-7, with TRBD1 matching 7 bases. V dropped 6 bases and J dropped 7; count of bases not matched to a gene: 18. This CDR3 contains 15 residues. The V gene's germline CDR1 is SQVTM and CDR2 ANQGSEA. The CDR3: CSVLITTGSPREQYF. DNA for the CDR3: TGCAGCGTCCTTATAACGACAGGGTCCCCTCGGGAGCAGTACTTC.

The gene calls are TRBV18 and TRBJ1-2; 7 positions match TRBD1. This CDR3 has 14 residues. Germline CDR1 is KGHSH and CDR2 is LQKENI. V lost 1 base, J lost 8 bases, and 7 bases stayed unmatched. The CDR3 nucleotides read TGTGCCAGCTCACCACTTAGGGGGCGGAGCGGCTACACCTTC. Translation: CASSPLRGRSGYTF. The variable domain in full, with the rest retrieved from reference TRBV18 and TRBJ1-2, is NAGVMQNPRHLVRRRGQEARLRCSPMKGHSHVYWYRQLPEEGLKFMVYLQKENIIDESGMPKERFSAEFPKEGPSILRIQQVVRGDSAAYFCASSPLRGRSGYTFGSGTRLTVV.

V usage is TRBV10-3 and J usage is TRBJ1-2; D gene uncertain. Germline V CDR1 and CDR2: ENHRY, SYGVKD. The CDR3 is made up of 13 amino acids. Trimming removed 2 bases at V and 8 bases at J, with 12 bases between. This chain's CDR3 is CAISEVPGGGYTF. CDR3 nucleotides: TGTGCCATCAGTGAGGTCCCTGGCGGGGGCTACACCTTC.

By proportion, this clone is medium-sized. V and J are TRBV15 and TRBJ1-1; maybe TRBD1 (5 bases). This CDR3 region has 12 residues. CDR1 and CDR2 from the germline V gene are LNHNV and YYDKDF (reference sequence). Deletions cut 2 bases from V and 6 bases from J, with 7 bases between. The CDR3 region is CATSRMGAEAFF. In DNA, the CDR3 is TGTGCCACCAGCAGAATGGGGGCTGAAGCTTTCTTT.

V gene TRBV2 combines with J gene TRBJ2-5, with D possibly being TRBD1 (5 bases). Germline-derived CDR1 and CDR2 are SNHLY and FYNNEI. V gave up 7 bases and J gave up 5 bases, with 11 bases separating them. There are 12 residues in the CDR3. DNA for the CDR3: TGTGCCAGCAACGGGTCAGGGGAGACCCAGTACTTC. The encoded protein is CASNGSGETQYF.